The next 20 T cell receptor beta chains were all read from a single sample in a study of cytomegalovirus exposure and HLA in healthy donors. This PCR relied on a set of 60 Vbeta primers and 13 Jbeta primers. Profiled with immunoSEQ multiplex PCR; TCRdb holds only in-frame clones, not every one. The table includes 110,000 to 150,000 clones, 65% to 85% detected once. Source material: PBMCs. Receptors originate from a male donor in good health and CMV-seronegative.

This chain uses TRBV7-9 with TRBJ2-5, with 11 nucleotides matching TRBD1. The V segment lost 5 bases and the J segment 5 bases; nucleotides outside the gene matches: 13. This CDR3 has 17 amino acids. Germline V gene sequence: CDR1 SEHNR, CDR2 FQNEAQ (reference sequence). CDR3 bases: TGTGCCAGCAGCCGCTCACTGGACAGGGGGCTGGGGGAGACCCAGTACTTC. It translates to CASSRSLDRGLGETQYF.

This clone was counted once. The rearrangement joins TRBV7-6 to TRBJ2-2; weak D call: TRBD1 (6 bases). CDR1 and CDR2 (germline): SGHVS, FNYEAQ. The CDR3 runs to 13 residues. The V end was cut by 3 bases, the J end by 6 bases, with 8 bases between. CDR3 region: CASSFGQSGELFF. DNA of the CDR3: TGTGCCAGCAGCTTTGGACAGTCCGGGGAGCTGTTTTTT.

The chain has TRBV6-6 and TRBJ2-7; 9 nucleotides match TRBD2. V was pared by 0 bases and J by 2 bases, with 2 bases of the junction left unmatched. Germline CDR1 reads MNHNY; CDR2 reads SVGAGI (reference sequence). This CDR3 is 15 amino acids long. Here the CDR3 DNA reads TGTGCCAGCAGTTACTCGTCTAGCGGGACCTACGAGCAGTACTTC. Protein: CASSYSSSGTYEQYF.

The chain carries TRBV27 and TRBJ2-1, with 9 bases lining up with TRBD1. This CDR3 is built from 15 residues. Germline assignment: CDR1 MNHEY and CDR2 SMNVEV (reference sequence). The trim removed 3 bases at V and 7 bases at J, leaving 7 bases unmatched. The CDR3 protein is CASSFGTGLGNEQFF. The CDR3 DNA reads TGTGCCAGCAGTTTCGGGACAGGGTTAGGGAATGAGCAGTTCTTC.

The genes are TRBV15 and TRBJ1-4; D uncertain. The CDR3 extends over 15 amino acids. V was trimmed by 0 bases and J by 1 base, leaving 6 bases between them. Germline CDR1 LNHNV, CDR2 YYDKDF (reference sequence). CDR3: CATSRDPVTNEKLFF. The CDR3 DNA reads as TGTGCCACCAGCAGAGATCCCGTAACTAATGAAAAACTGTTTTTT. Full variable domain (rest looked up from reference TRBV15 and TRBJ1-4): DAMVIQNPRYQVTQFGKPVTLSCSQTLNHNVMYWYQQKSSQAPKLLFHYYDKDFNNEADTPDNFQSRRPNTSFCFLDIRSPGLGDTAMYLCATSRDPVTNEKLFFGSGTQLSVL.

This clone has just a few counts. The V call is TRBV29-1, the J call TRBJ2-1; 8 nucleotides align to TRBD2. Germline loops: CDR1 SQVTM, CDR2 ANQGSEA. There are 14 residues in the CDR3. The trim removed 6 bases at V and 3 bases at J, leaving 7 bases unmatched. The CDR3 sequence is CSVGTSNFYNEQFF. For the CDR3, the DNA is TGCAGCGTCGGGACTAGTAACTTCTACAATGAGCAGTTCTTC.

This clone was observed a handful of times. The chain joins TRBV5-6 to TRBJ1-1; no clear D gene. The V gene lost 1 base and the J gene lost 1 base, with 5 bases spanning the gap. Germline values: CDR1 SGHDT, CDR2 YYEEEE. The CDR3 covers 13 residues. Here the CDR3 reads CASSLRRNTEAFF. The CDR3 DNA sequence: TGTGCCAGCAGCTTGCGGAGGAACACTGAAGCTTTCTTT.

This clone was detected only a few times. The DNA of the CDR3 is TGTGCCAGCAGTTCCACTCCCTGGACTAGCGGTAACACCGGGGAGCTGTTTTTT. Translated, it gives CASSSTPWTSGNTGELFF. V is TRBV27 and J is TRBJ2-2; 10 bases fit TRBD2. CDR3 length: 18 amino acids. Germline V gives CDR1 MNHEY, CDR2 SMNVEV (reference sequence). Trimming cost V 4 bases and J 2 bases; bases outside gene matches: 10.

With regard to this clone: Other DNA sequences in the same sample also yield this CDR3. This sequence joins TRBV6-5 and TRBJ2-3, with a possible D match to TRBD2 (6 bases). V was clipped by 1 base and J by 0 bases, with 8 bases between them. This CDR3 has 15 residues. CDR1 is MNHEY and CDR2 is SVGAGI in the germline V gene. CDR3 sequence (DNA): TGTGCCAGCAGTTACTTGGGGGGAAGCACAGATACGCAGTATTTT. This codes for CASSYLGGSTDTQYF.

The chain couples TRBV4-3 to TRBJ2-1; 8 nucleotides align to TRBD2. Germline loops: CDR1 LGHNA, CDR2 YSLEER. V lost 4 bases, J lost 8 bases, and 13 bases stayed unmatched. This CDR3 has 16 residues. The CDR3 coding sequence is TGCGCCAGCAGCCGCCTACTAGCGGCCTTGGGGGATGAGCAGTTCTTC. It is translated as CASSRLLAALGDEQFF.

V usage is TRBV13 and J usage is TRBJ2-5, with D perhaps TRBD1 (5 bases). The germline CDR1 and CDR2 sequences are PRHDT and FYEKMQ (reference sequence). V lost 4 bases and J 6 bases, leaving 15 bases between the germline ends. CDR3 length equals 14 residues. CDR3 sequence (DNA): TGTGCCAGCAGCTCTTACACGGCAGGGAAGACCCAGTACTTC. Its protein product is CASSSYTAGKTQYF.

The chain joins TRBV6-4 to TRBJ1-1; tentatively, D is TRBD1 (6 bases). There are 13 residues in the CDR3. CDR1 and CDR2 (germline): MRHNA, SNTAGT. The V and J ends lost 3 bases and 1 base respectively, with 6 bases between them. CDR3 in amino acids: CASSEGANTEAFF. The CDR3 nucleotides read TGTGCCAGCAGTGAGGGGGCGAACACTGAAGCTTTCTTT.

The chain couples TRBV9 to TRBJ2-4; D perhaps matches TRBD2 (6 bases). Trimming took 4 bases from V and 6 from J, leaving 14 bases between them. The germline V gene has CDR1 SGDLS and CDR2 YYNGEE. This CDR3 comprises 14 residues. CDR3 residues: CASSPRTTGNIQYF. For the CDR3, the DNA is TGTGCCAGCAGCCCCAGGACTACCGGAAACATTCAGTACTTC.

The CDR3 coding sequence is TGTGCCAGCAGTTTATCCATATGGACAGGGGGTAACTATGGCTACACCTTC. Its translation: CASSLSIWTGGNYGYTF. This sequence joins TRBV27 and TRBJ1-2; 10 bases agree with TRBD1. Germline CDR1 and CDR2: MNHEY and SMNVEV (reference sequence). V gave up 0 bases and J gave up 1 base; unmatched junction bases: 5. The CDR3 is 17 amino acids.

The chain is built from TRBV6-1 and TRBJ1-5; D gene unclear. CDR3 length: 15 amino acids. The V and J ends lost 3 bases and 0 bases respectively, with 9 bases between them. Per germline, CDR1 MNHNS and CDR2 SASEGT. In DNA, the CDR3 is TGTGCCAGCAGTGAGAACATTCTTAGCAATCAGCCCCAGCATTTT. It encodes CASSENILSNQPQHF.

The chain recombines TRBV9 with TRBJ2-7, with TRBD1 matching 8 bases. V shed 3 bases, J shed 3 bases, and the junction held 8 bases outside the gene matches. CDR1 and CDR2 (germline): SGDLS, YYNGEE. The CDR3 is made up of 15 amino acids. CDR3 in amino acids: CASSAGETGDYEQYF. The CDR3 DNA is TGTGCCAGCAGCGCTGGAGAGACAGGGGACTACGAGCAGTACTTC. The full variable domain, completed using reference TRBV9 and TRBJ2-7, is DSGVTQTPKHLITATGQRVTLRCSPRSGDLSVYWYQQSLDQGLQFLIQYYNGEERAKGNILERFSAQQFPDLHSELNLSSLELGDSALYFCASSAGETGDYEQYFGPGTRLTVT.

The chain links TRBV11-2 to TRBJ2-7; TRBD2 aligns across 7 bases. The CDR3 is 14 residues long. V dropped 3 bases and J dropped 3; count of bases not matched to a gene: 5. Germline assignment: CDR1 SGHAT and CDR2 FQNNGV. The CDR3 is CASSFGGSIYEQYF. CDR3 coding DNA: TGTGCCAGCAGCTTCGGCGGGAGTATCTACGAGCAGTACTTC.

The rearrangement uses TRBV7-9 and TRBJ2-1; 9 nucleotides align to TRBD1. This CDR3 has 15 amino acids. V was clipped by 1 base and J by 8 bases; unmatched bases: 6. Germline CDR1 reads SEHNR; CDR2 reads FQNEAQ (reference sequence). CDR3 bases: TGTGCCAGCAGCTTAGGACAGGGGGAAGAGGATGAGCAGTTCTTC. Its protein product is CASSLGQGEEDEQFF.

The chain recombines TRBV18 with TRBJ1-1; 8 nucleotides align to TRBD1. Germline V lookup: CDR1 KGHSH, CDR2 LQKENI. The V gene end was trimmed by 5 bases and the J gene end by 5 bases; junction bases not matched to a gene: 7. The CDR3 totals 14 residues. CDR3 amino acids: CASSYGQGRTEAFF. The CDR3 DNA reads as TGTGCCAGCTCATACGGACAGGGCAGGACTGAAGCTTTCTTT. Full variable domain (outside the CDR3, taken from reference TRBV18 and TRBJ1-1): NAGVMQNPRHLVRRRGQEARLRCSPMKGHSHVYWYRQLPEEGLKFMVYLQKENIIDESGMPKERFSAEFPKEGPSILRIQQVVRGDSAAYFCASSYGQGRTEAFFGQGTRLTVV.

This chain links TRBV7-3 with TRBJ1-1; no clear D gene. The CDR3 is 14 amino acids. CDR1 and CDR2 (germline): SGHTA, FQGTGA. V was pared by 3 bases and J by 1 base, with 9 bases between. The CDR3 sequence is CASSFQDKNTEAFF. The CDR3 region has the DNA TGTGCCAGCAGCTTCCAAGACAAGAACACTGAAGCTTTCTTT.